This T cell receptor beta chain comes out of a study of response to subunit inactivated influenza vaccine. TCRdb redid the calling of the RT-PCR reads with MiXCR, one entry per CDR3 protein. The table has 150,000 to 200,000 distinct CDR3 sequences, more than 10% seen once. V gave up 2 bases and J gave up 12 bases, with 8 bases separating them. CDR1 MNHEY and CDR2 SVGAGI come from the germline V gene. The CDR3 runs 11 residues. This clonotype has a handful of counts. This same sample was also part of a study on T cells expressing NK-cell markers. That source reports: 5'RACE template switching with UMIs generated TCR beta cDNA. The eight sequenced donors comprised seven who were HCMV-seropositive and one who was seronegative. Topping the CD3+CD56-NKG2C+ fraction as well were these clonotypes, in a handful of donors.

The chain couples TRBV6-5 to TRBJ2-1; D not resolved. Specimen: CD8+ T cells sorted from PBMCs, collected about 11 days after vaccination. This sequence was found in a man aged 50 to 60 who received an inactivated influenza vaccine. The CDR3 sequence is CASSYLSAQFF. The CDR3 region has the DNA TGTGCCAGCAGTTACCTCTCTGCGCAGTTCTTC.